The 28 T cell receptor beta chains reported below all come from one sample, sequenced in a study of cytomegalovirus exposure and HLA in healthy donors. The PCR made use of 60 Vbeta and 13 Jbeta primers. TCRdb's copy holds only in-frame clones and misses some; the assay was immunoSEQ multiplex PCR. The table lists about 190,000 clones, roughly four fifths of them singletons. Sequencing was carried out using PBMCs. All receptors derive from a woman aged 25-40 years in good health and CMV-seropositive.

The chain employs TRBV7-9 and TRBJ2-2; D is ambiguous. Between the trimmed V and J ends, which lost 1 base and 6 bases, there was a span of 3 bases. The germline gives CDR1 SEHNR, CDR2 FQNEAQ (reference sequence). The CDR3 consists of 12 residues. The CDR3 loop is CASSLGAGELFF. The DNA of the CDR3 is TGTGCCAGCAGCTTAGGAGCCGGGGAGCTGTTTTTT.

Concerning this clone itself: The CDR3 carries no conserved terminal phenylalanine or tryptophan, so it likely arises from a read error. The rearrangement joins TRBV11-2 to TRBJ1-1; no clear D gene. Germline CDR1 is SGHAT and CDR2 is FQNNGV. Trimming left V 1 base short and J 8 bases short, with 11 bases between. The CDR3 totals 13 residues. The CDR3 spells CASSLAGVEEAFL. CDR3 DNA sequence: TGTGCCAGCAGCTTAGCCGGGGTCGAGGAAGCTTTCCTT.

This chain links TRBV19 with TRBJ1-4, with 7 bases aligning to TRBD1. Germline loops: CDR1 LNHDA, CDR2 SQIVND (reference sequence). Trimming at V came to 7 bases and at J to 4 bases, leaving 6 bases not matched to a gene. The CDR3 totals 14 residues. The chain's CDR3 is CASNTAGGNEKLFF. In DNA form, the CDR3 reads TGTGCCAGTAATACTGCAGGGGGTAATGAAAAACTGTTTTTT.

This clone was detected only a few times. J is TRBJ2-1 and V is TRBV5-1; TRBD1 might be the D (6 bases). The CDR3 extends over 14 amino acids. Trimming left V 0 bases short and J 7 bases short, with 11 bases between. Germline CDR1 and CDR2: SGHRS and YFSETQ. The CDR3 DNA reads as TGCGCCAGCAGCTTGGGAACGGACAGTAATGAGCAGTTCTTC. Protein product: CASSLGTDSNEQFF.

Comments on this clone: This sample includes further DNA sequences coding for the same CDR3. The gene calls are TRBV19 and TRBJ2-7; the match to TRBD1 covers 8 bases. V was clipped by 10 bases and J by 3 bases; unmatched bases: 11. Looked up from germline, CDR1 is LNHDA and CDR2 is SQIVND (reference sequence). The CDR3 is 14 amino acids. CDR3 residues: CATQRTGGLYEQYF. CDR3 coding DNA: TGTGCCACCCAACGTACAGGGGGTCTCTACGAGCAGTACTTC.

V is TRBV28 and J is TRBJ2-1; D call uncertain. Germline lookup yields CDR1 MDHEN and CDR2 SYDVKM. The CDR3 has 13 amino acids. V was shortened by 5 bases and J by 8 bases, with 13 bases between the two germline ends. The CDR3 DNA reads TGTGCCAGCAGTGTCCCCCGGGTCGATGAGCAGTTCTTC. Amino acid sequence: CASSVPRVDEQFF.

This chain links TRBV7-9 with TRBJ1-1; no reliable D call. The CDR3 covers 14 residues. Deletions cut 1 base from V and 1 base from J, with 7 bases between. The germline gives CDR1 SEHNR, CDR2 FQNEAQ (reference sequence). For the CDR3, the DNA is TGTGCCAGCAGCTTAGGGGCCTCGAACACTGAAGCTTTCTTT. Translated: CASSLGASNTEAFF.

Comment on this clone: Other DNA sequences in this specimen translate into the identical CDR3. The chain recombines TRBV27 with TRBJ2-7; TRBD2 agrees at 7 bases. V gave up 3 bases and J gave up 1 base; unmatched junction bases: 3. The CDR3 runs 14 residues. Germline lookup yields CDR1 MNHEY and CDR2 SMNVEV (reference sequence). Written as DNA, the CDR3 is TGTGCCAGCAGTTTTTCTAGCGGTTCCTACGAGCAGTACTTC. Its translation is CASSFSSGSYEQYF.

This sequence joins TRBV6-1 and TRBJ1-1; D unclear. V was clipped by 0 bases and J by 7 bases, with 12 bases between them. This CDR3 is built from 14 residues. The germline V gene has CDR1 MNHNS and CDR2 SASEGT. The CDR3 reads CASSEAGGAFEAFF. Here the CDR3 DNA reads TGTGCCAGCAGTGAAGCGGGTGGAGCCTTTGAAGCTTTCTTT.

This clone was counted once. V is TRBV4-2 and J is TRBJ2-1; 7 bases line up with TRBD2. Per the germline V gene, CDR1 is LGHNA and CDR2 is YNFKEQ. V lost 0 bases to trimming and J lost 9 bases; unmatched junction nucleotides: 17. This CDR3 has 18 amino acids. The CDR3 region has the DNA TGTGCCAGCAGCCAAGATCGGCTAGCGGTGCCGCGCGGTGGTGAGCAGTTCTTC. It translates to CASSQDRLAVPRGGEQFF.

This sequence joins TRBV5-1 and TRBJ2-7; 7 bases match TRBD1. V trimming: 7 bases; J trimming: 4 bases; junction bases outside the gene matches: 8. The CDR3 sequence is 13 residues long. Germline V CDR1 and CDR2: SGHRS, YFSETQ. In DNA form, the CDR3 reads TGCGCCAGCGGCCCGACAGGGTTGTACGAGCAGTACTTC. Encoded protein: CASGPTGLYEQYF.

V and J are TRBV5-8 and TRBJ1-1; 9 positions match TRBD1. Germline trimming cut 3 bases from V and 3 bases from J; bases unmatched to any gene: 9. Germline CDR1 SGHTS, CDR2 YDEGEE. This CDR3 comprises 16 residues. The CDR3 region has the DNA TGTGCCAGCAGCTGGGAATACAGGGGGCTGGACACTGAAGCTTTCTTT. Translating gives CASSWEYRGLDTEAFF.

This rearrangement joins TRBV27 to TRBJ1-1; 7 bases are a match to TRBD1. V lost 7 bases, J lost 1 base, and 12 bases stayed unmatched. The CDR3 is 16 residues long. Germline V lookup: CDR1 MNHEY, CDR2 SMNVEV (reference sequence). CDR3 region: CASTYRGKGGNTEAFF. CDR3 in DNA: TGTGCCAGCACCTACAGGGGTAAGGGAGGGAACACTGAAGCTTTCTTT.

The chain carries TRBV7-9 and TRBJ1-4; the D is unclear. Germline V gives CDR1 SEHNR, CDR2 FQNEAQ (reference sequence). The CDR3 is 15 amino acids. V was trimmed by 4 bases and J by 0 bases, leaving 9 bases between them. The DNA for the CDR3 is TGTGCCAGCAGCTCCGACGGGTCAACTAATGAAAAACTGTTTTTT. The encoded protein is CASSSDGSTNEKLFF.

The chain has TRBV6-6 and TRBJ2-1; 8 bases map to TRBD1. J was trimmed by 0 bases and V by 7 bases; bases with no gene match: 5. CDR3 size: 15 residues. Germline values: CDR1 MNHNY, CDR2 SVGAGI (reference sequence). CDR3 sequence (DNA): TGTGCCAGCACTACAGGGGGGTCCTCCTACAATGAGCAGTTCTTC. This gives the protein CASTTGGSSYNEQFF.

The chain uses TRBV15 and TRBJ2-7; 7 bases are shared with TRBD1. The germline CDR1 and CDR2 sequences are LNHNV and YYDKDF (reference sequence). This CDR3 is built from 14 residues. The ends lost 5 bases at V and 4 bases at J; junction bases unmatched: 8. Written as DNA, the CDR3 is TGTGCCACCAGCGTCCGGGACAGACAGTACGAGCAGTACTTC. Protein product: CATSVRDRQYEQYF.

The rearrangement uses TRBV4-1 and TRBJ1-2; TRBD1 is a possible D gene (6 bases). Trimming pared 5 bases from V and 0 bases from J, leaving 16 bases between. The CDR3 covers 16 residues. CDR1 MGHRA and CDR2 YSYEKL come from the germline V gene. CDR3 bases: TGCGCCAGCAGCGCCGAAGGTGGACAGACTAACTATGGCTACACCTTC. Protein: CASSAEGGQTNYGYTF.

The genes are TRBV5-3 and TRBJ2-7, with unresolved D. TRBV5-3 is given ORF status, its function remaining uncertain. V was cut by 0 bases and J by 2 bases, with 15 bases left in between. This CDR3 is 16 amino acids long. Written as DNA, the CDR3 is TGTGCCAGAAGCTTGGTAAGCGTAGTGAGCGCCTACGAGCAGTACTTC. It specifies CARSLVSVVSAYEQYF.

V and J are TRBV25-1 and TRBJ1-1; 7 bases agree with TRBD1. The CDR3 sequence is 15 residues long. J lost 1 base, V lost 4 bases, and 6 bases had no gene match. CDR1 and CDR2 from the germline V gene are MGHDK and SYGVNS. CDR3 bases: TGTGCCAGCAGTGGCTACAGGGGTGCGAACACTGAAGCTTTCTTT. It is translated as CASSGYRGANTEAFF.

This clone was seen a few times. The CDR3 DNA sequence: TGTGCCATCAGTGATCCCGGGACAGGGACCTATGAGCAGTTCTTC. This translates into CAISDPGTGTYEQFF. The V call is TRBV10-3, the J call TRBJ2-1; 9 bases align to TRBD1. Per germline, CDR1 ENHRY and CDR2 SYGVKD. The CDR3 runs 15 residues. J gave up 8 bases and V 3 bases, and 8 bases lay outside the gene matches.

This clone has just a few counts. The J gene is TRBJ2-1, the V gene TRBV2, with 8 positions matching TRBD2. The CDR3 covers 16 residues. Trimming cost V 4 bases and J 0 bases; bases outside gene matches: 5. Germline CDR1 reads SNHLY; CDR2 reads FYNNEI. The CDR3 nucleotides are TGTGCCAGCAGTGGGACTAGCACAAACTCCTACAATGAGCAGTTCTTC. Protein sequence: CASSGTSTNSYNEQFF.

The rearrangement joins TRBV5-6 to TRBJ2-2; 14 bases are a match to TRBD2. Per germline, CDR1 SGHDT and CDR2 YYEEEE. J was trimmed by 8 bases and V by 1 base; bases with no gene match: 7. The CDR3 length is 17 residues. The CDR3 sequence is CASSLIGTSGSRGELFF. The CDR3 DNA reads TGTGCCAGCAGCTTGATCGGGACTAGCGGGAGCCGGGGGGAGCTGTTTTTT.

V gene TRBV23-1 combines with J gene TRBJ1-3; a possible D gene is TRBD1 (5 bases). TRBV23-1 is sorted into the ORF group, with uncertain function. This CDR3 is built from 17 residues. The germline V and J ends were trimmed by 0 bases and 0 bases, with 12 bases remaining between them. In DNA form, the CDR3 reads TGCGCCAGCAGTCAATCTGACGCGGACATCTCTGGAAACACCATATATTTT. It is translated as CASSQSDADISGNTIYF.

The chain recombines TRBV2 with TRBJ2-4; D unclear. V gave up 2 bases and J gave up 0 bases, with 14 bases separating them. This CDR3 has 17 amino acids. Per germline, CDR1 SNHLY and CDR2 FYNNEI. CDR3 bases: TGTGCCAGCAGTGAAAGTTTGATCCTACTAGCCAAAAACATTCAGTACTTC. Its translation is CASSESLILLAKNIQYF.

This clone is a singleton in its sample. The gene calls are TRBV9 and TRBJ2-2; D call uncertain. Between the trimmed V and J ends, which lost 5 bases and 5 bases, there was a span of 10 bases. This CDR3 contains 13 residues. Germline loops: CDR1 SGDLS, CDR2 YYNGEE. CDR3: CASSSSSTGELFF. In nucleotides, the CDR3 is TGTGCCAGCAGTAGCTCAAGTACCGGGGAGCTGTTTTTT.

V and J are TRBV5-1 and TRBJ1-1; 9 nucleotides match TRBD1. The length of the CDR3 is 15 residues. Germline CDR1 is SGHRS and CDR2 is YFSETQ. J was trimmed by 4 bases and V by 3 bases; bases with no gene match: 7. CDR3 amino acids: CASSYGTGSATEAFF. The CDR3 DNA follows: TGCGCCAGCAGCTACGGGACAGGGAGTGCCACTGAAGCTTTCTTT.

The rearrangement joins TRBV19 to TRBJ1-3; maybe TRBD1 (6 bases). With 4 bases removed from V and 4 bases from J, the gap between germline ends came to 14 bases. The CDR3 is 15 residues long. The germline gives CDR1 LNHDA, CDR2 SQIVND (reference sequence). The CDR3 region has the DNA TGTGCCAGTAGTACCCTCAGGACAGTCGGAAACACCATATATTTT. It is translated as CASSTLRTVGNTIYF.

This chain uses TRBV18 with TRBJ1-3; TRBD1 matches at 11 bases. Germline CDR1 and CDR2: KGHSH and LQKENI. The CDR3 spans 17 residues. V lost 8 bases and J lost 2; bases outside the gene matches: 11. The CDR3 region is CASHGQGAGDAGNTIYF. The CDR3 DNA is TGTGCCAGCCATGGACAGGGGGCCGGGGATGCTGGAAACACCATATATTTT.